These 21 T cell receptor beta chains were sequenced from one sample in a study of circulating and synovial CD4+ cells in juvenile arthritis. Using immunoSEQ multiplex PCR, the repertoire was profiled, and TCRdb retains in-frame clones only, with some absent. Of around 18,000 clones in the sample, around nine tenths are singletons; the top ten hold 0.65% to 0.9%. Sequenced: CD4+ T cells from blood. These receptors all stem from a human donor with juvenile idiopathic arthritis.

The rearrangement uses TRBV30 and TRBJ1-2, with 7 bases aligning to TRBD1. The CDR3 has 13 amino acids. The junction had 10 bases not matched to a gene; V was cut back by 8 bases and J by 4 bases. CDR1 and CDR2 from the germline V gene are GTSNPN and SVGIG (reference sequence). The DNA of the CDR3 is TGTGCCCGACAGGGTCAAGCCACCTATGGCTACACCTTC. It translates to CARQGQATYGYTF.

This clone turned up a few times. The chain is built from TRBV27 and TRBJ2-3, with a tentative D call TRBD2 (6 bases). The V end lost 10 bases, the J end lost 4 bases, and 15 bases lay between the germline ends. Germline V gives CDR1 MNHEY, CDR2 SMNVEV (reference sequence). The CDR3 is 13 amino acids. The CDR3 DNA sequence: TGTGCCACTAGCGAACTAGCACCAGATACGCAGTATTTT. This gives the protein CATSELAPDTQYF.

The V call is TRBV20-1, the J call TRBJ2-7; TRBD2 might be the D (5 bases). V gave up 3 bases and J gave up 2 bases, with 5 bases separating them. There are 11 residues in the CDR3. Germline V CDR1 and CDR2: DFQATT, SNEGSKA (reference sequence). For the CDR3, the DNA is TGCAGTGCTAGCGGGACCTACGAGCAGTACTTC. Amino acids: CSASGTYEQYF.

The CDR3 nucleotides read TGTGCCAGCAGCGTAGGGGTTAGGTCTAGGCAAGAGACCCAGTACTTC. Its protein is CASSVGVRSRQETQYF. V gene TRBV9 combines with J gene TRBJ2-5; no definite D call. The CDR3 is made up of 16 amino acids. Trimming took 0 bases from V and 2 from J, leaving 14 bases between them. Per germline, CDR1 SGDLS and CDR2 YYNGEE.

This chain connects TRBV19 to TRBJ1-5; a possible D gene is TRBD1 (6 bases). Germline loops: CDR1 LNHDA, CDR2 SQIVND (reference sequence). Trimming shortened V by 5 bases and J by 11 bases, and 19 bases separated the two germline ends. The CDR3 totals 14 residues. The CDR3 protein is CASSRQGSGVAQHF. For the CDR3, the DNA is TGTGCCAGTAGTCGTCAGGGTTCAGGGGTAGCCCAGCATTTT.

This clone has only one observation. The J gene is TRBJ1-2, the V gene TRBV7-6; no definite D call. The V gene's germline CDR1 is SGHVS and CDR2 FNYEAQ. V was clipped by 0 bases and J by 4 bases, with 9 bases between them. CDR3 length: 14 amino acids. This CDR3 is CASSLANRGYGYTF. Here the CDR3 DNA reads TGTGCCAGCAGCTTAGCTAACCGGGGCTATGGCTACACCTTC.

The V gene is TRBV29-1, the J gene TRBJ2-1; 7 nucleotides match TRBD1. Germline V CDR1 and CDR2: SQVTM, ANQGSEA. This CDR3 contains 14 residues. V lost 6 bases, J lost 9 bases, and 14 bases stayed unmatched. The CDR3 bases are TGCAGCGTGCGACAGGGTCCCTCATCGGGTGAGCAGTTCTTC. This sequence encodes CSVRQGPSSGEQFF.

This chain connects TRBV5-6 to TRBJ2-5; D remains unclear. The last part of the DNA fits TRBJ2-7 better; the J call may be wrong. This CDR3 is 12 amino acids long. Germline V CDR1 and CDR2: SGHDT, YYEEEE. CDR3 protein: CASSSYSYEQYF. The DNA of the CDR3 is TGTGCCAGCAGCTCCTACTCCTACGAGCAGTACTTC.

This chain connects TRBV7-6 to TRBJ2-1; TRBD2 aligns across 7 bases. J gave up 11 bases and V 4 bases, and 14 bases lay outside the gene matches. CDR1 is SGHVS, CDR2 FNYEAQ, per germline. The CDR3 is 15 amino acids. CDR3 DNA sequence: TGTGCCAGCAGCTCGGTTTCGGGACTAACAATGAAGCAGTTCTTC. This sequence encodes CASSSVSGLTMKQFF. The complete variable domain, with remaining parts taken from reference TRBV7-6 and TRBJ2-1, reads GAGVSQSPRYKVTKRGQDVALRCDPISGHVSLYWYRQALGQGPEFLTYFNYEAQQDKSGLPNDRFSAERPEGSISTLTIQRTEQRDSAMYRCASSSVSGLTMKQFFGPGTRLTVL.

This CDR3 reads CASSPLTGDAEAFF. The DNA for the CDR3 is TGCGCCAGCAGCCCACTGACAGGGGACGCTGAAGCTTTCTTT. The J gene is TRBJ1-1, the V gene TRBV5-1; the match to TRBD1 covers 8 bases. Germline lookup yields CDR1 SGHRS and CDR2 YFSETQ. The CDR3 loop spans 14 amino acids. Losses at the gene ends were 4 bases for V and 6 bases for J; bases not matched to a gene: 8.

The rearrangement uses TRBV6-6 and TRBJ1-4, with 9 bases fitting TRBD1. V gave up 8 bases and J gave up 8 bases; unmatched junction bases: 6. The CDR3 runs 13 residues. The germline V gene encodes CDR1 MNHNY and CDR2 SVGAGI (reference sequence). For the CDR3, the DNA is TGTGCCAGCTCCCGGGACAGGGAGGAAAAACTGTTTTTT. Encoded protein: CASSRDREEKLFF.

This chain uses TRBV5-1 with TRBJ2-3; a possible D gene is TRBD2 (5 bases). Germline loops: CDR1 SGHRS, CDR2 YFSETQ. With 0 bases removed from V and 2 bases from J, the gap between germline ends came to 10 bases. CDR3 length: 15 amino acids. The CDR3 sequence is CASSLDRRDTDTQYF. CDR3 DNA sequence: TGCGCCAGCAGCTTGGATCGACGGGACACAGATACGCAGTATTTT.

V and J are TRBV19 and TRBJ2-7; TRBD2 matches 11 bases. Germline V gene data show CDR1 as LNHDA and CDR2 as SQIVND (reference sequence). The CDR3 totals 16 residues. J was trimmed by 5 bases and V by 11 bases; bases with no gene match: 17. Here the CDR3 DNA reads TGTGCCTCCTCGGGACTAGCGGCTACCAACCGGGACGAGCAGTACTTC. This gives the protein CASSGLAATNRDEQYF.

CDR3 nucleotide sequence: TGTGCCAGCAGCTTAGGTCCGGGCAGGGGAGGGACCCAGCATTTT. Its protein product is CASSLGPGRGGTQHF. J is TRBJ1-5 and V is TRBV7-2; D is perhaps TRBD1 (6 bases). This CDR3 region has 15 residues. Trimming left V 1 base short and J 11 bases short, with 18 bases between. Germline CDR1 reads SGHTA; CDR2 reads FQGNSA.

In its sample, this clone was seen once. CDR3 amino acids: CASSEWDRQFF. CDR3 DNA: TGTGCCAGCAGCGAATGGGACAGGCAGTTCTTC. The chain joins TRBV7-2 to TRBJ2-1, with TRBD1 identical over 7 bases. The CDR3 has 11 residues. Germline CDR1 and CDR2: SGHTA and FQGNSA. Germline trimming cut 5 bases from V and 12 bases from J; bases unmatched to any gene: 4.

The gene calls are TRBV7-2 and TRBJ2-1, with a weak D call TRBD1 (6 bases). Germline CDR1 is SGHTA and CDR2 is FQGNSA. CDR3 size: 14 residues. V was clipped by 1 base and J by 7 bases, with 11 bases between them. This chain's CDR3 is CASSLGSQGNEQFF. The CDR3 coding sequence is TGTGCCAGCAGCTTAGGGTCACAGGGTAATGAGCAGTTCTTC.

This chain connects TRBV30 to TRBJ2-5; TRBD1 matches at 8 bases. The CDR3 length is 13 residues. Per germline, CDR1 GTSNPN and CDR2 SVGIG (reference sequence). J gave up 7 bases and V 5 bases, and 9 bases lay outside the gene matches. CDR3 sequence: CAWQGAGGWTQYF. The CDR3, as DNA: TGTGCCTGGCAGGGGGCCGGGGGATGGACCCAGTACTTC.

The chain has TRBV2 and TRBJ2-7; 8 bases fit TRBD1. CDR3 length equals 13 residues. V lost 6 bases to trimming and J lost 6 bases; unmatched junction nucleotides: 7. From germline, CDR1 is SNHLY and CDR2 FYNNEI. CDR3 in DNA: TGTGCCAGCAGAGGACAGGGTCTGGGCGAGCAGTACTTC. Its translation: CASRGQGLGEQYF.

V is TRBV10-3 and J is TRBJ2-2, with D unresolved. The V and J ends lost 6 bases and 6 bases respectively, with 8 bases between them. From germline, CDR1 is ENHRY and CDR2 SYGVKD. This CDR3 spans 12 amino acids. The CDR3 region has the DNA TGTGCCATCAGGCCACAGTCCGGGGAGCTGTTTTTT. Encoded protein: CAIRPQSGELFF.

V is TRBV30 and J is TRBJ2-7; perhaps TRBD2 as D (5 bases). The CDR3 totals 11 residues. Trimming removed 6 bases from V and 5 bases from J, with 11 bases in between. Germline CDR1 GTSNPN, CDR2 SVGIG (reference sequence). CDR3 sequence (DNA): TGTGCCTGCCCCGGGGTCGACGAGCAGTACTTC. It specifies CACPGVDEQYF.

The V and J genes are TRBV19 and TRBJ2-7, with a weak D call TRBD2 (6 bases). The CDR3 spans 14 residues. Germline CDR1 and CDR2: LNHDA and SQIVND (reference sequence). V shed 9 bases and J shed 0 bases, with 15 bases lying between them. As DNA, the CDR3 is TGTGCCAGCACTAGCTCAGGGCGCTCCTACGAGCAGTACTTC. It encodes CASTSSGRSYEQYF.